This TCR beta chain came from a study of cytomegalovirus exposure and HLA in healthy donors. PCR used 60 Vbeta primers and 13 Jbeta primers. The protocol was immunoSEQ multiplex PCR, while the TCRdb copy is restricted to in-frame clones and leaves out a portion. The data contain 74,000 or so clones, around 79% of them seen just once; the ten biggest clones take up approximately 20%. The germline gives CDR1 MNHNS, CDR2 SASEGT. The CDR3 consists of 14 residues. V gave up 6 bases and J gave up 5 bases; unmatched junction bases: 10. The TCR was taken from a woman in her 40s in good health and CMV-seropositive. This sequence joins TRBV6-1 and TRBJ2-7; TRBD1 aligns across 7 bases. Sequenced: PBMCs. This CDR3 is CASRTGDGLNEQYF. In nucleotides, the CDR3 is TGTGCCAGCAGAACAGGGGACGGCCTAAACGAGCAGTACTTC.